This T cell receptor (beta chain) stems from a study of CD8 T cells in Susac syndrome. After extraction with the RNeasy kit, about 0.5 to 1 ug of the RNA was reverse transcribed using random hexamers. Each CDR3 protein gets one entry after TCRdb re-called the immunoSEQ multiplex PCR reads with MiXCR. This repertoire shows roughly 130,000 distinct CDR3 sequences, approximately 95% found once; its top ten account for around 0.11%. The junction had 11 bases not matched to a gene; V was cut back by 6 bases and J by 9 bases. CDR3 length: 15 amino acids. This chain connects TRBV12-3 or TRBV12-4 to TRBJ2-1; TRBD2 agrees at 10 bases. The clonotype comes from a human donor with multiple sclerosis. The sample comprised CD4+ T cells from PBMCs. For the CDR3, the DNA is TGTGCCAGCAGCCCAGAGCGGGAGGGCCTGGGTGAGCAGTTCTTC. As protein: CASSPEREGLGEQFF.